The 25 T cell receptor beta chains listed next were all sequenced from one sample in a study of control samples from healthy donors and cancer patients. Profiling relied on immunoSEQ multiplex PCR, and the TCRdb table lists in-frame clones only, not all of them. This sample's clone table lists approximately 190,000 clones. The specimen was blood. All receptors come from a woman aged 25 to 39 in good health.

The V gene is TRBV5-1, the J gene TRBJ1-6, with no clear D. CDR1 and CDR2 from the germline V gene are SGHRS and YFSETQ. Trimming took off 1 base at V and 8 bases at J, with 7 bases between the two ends. This CDR3 contains 13 residues. CDR3 bases: TGCGCCAGCAGCTTGAACCCGGATTCACCCCTCCACTTT. Its protein is CASSLNPDSPLHF.

The chain is built from TRBV11-2 and TRBJ2-6; D is undetermined. Between the trimmed V and J ends, which lost 6 bases and 0 bases, there was a span of 3 bases. Germline CDR1 reads SGHAT; CDR2 reads FQNNGV. The CDR3 sequence is 13 residues long. CDR3 sequence: CASRASGANVLTF. In DNA, the CDR3 is TGTGCCAGCAGGGCCTCTGGGGCCAACGTCCTGACTTTC. The full variable domain, its missing parts supplied by reference TRBV11-2 and TRBJ2-6, is EAGVAQSPRYKIIEKRQSVAFWCNPISGHATLYWYQQILGQGPKLLIQFQNNGVVDDSQLPKDRFSAERLKGVDSTLKIQPAKLEDSAVYLCASRASGANVLTFGAGSRLTVL.

The rearrangement links TRBV4-2 to TRBJ2-1; the D gene is possibly TRBD2 (6 bases). There are 16 residues in the CDR3. V lost 0 bases, J lost 6 bases, and 15 bases lay in between. CDR1 is LGHNA, CDR2 YNFKEQ, per germline. CDR3 sequence: CASSQDAARGINEQFF. CDR3 bases: TGTGCCAGCAGCCAAGACGCGGCGCGGGGCATCAATGAGCAGTTCTTC.

The chain uses TRBV28 and TRBJ1-1; 7 bases line up with TRBD1. Unmatched junction bases numbered 9, after V lost 4 bases and J lost 1 base. The germline gives CDR1 MDHEN, CDR2 SYDVKM. The CDR3 is made up of 16 amino acids. The CDR3 nucleotides read TGTGCCAGCAGTTCACTCCCGGGACAGAGGAACACTGAAGCTTTCTTT. It codes for CASSSLPGQRNTEAFF. The full variable domain, completed using reference TRBV28 and TRBJ1-1, is DVKVTQSSRYLVKRTGEKVFLECVQDMDHENMFWYRQDPGLGLRLIYFSYDVKMKEKGDIPEGYSVSREKKERFSLILESASTNQTSMYLCASSSLPGQRNTEAFFGQGTRLTVV.

This chain links TRBV4-1 with TRBJ2-7; 15 bases agree with TRBD2. The V and J ends lost 4 bases and 0 bases, in that order; junction bases with no gene match: 7. The CDR3 totals 18 residues. In germline, CDR1 is MGHRA, CDR2 YSYEKL. The CDR3 loop is CASSLLGTSGGSSYEQYF. The CDR3 DNA reads TGCGCCAGCAGCCTTCTAGGGACTAGCGGGGGGAGCTCCTACGAGCAGTACTTC.

J is TRBJ2-1 and V is TRBV15; D perhaps matches TRBD2 (5 bases). The length of the CDR3 is 15 residues. V dropped 1 base and J dropped 0 bases, with 7 bases sitting between them. Germline V gene sequence: CDR1 LNHNV, CDR2 YYDKDF (reference sequence). CDR3 DNA sequence: TGTGCCACCAGCAGAGCGGGGAGCTCCTACAATGAGCAGTTCTTC. Protein: CATSRAGSSYNEQFF.

The chain carries TRBV3-1 (or the pseudogene TRBV3-2) and TRBJ1-6, with no clear D. Germline CDR1 reads LGHDT; CDR2 reads YNNKEL (reference sequence). The V and J ends lost 0 bases and 10 bases respectively, with 16 bases between them. The length of the CDR3 is 16 residues. The CDR3: CASSQELDRLGSPLHF. CDR3 nucleotide sequence: TGTGCCAGCAGCCAAGAACTGGACCGCCTAGGGTCACCCCTCCACTTT.

The rearrangement joins TRBV28 to TRBJ1-4; D not certain. The CDR3 is made up of 14 amino acids. CDR1 is MDHEN and CDR2 is SYDVKM in the germline V gene. V dropped 4 bases and J dropped 7 bases, with 13 bases sitting between them. The CDR3 sequence: CASSSGGSAEKLFF. CDR3 DNA: TGTGCCAGCAGTTCCGGAGGTTCGGCTGAAAAACTGTTTTTT.

The chain joins TRBV11-1 to TRBJ1-1, with D uncertain. Germline CDR1 and CDR2: SGHAT and FQDESV (reference sequence). The CDR3 consists of 13 residues. Trimming took off 2 bases at V and 1 base at J, with 5 bases between the two ends. The CDR3 here is CASSLLANTEAFF. The CDR3 region has the DNA TGTGCCAGCAGCTTATTAGCGAACACTGAAGCTTTCTTT.

V usage is TRBV19 and J usage is TRBJ1-2, with D uncertain. CDR3 length: 14 amino acids. Trimming shortened V by 6 bases and J by 5 bases, and 16 bases separated the two germline ends. The germline CDR1 and CDR2 sequences are LNHDA and SQIVND (reference sequence). As DNA, the CDR3 is TGTGCCAGTAGCGATATCGTTCCTCCTTATGGCTACACCTTC. It is translated as CASSDIVPPYGYTF.

The genes are TRBV6-5 and TRBJ1-1, with a tentative D call TRBD1 (5 bases). This CDR3 has 13 residues. Per the germline V gene, CDR1 is MNHEY and CDR2 is SVGAGI. Between the trimmed V and J ends, which lost 6 bases and 0 bases, there was a span of 8 bases. As DNA, the CDR3 is TGTGCCAGCAGGTCCAGGGTGAACACTGAAGCTTTCTTT. It encodes CASRSRVNTEAFF.

The chain has TRBV19 and TRBJ2-2; possibly TRBD1 for D (7 bases). Trimming cost V 4 bases and J 5 bases, with 11 bases left between them. Per the germline V gene, CDR1 is LNHDA and CDR2 is SQIVND (reference sequence). CDR3 length equals 14 residues. The CDR3 is CASSKAGGTGELFF. The CDR3 DNA sequence: TGTGCCAGTAGTAAGGCAGGGGGGACCGGGGAGCTGTTTTTT.

The rearrangement links TRBV5-6 to TRBJ2-3, with 9 bases that match TRBD1. V lost 4 bases to trimming and J lost 5 bases; unmatched junction nucleotides: 5. The germline V gene encodes CDR1 SGHDT and CDR2 YYEEEE. The CDR3 length is 14 residues. The CDR3 nucleotides read TGTGCCAGCAGCCTACAGGGGGCCGGAGATACGCAGTATTTT. Protein product: CASSLQGAGDTQYF.

This chain uses TRBV13 with TRBJ2-3; D is unresolved. This CDR3 has 12 amino acids. The ends were cut back, 2 bases at V and 6 bases at J, with 6 bases in the middle. Germline CDR1 PRHDT, CDR2 FYEKMQ (reference sequence). CDR3 nucleotide sequence: TGTGCCAGCAGCTTAAGACCGGATACGCAGTATTTT. As protein: CASSLRPDTQYF.

The chain has TRBV27 and TRBJ1-5, with D possibly being TRBD1 (5 bases). CDR3 length: 14 amino acids. Trimming removed 3 bases at V and 4 bases at J, with 10 bases between. Germline V lookup: CDR1 MNHEY, CDR2 SMNVEV (reference sequence). Written as DNA, the CDR3 is TGTGCCAGCAGTTTTGGGTGGGGGAATCAGCCCCAGCATTTT. It translates to CASSFGWGNQPQHF.

This chain uses TRBV30 with TRBJ1-4, with 8 bases matching TRBD1. The CDR3 totals 13 residues. From germline, CDR1 is GTSNPN and CDR2 SVGIG (reference sequence). V lost 3 bases to trimming and J lost 10 bases; unmatched junction nucleotides: 7. The chain's CDR3 is CAWRAPGQGKLFF. DNA for the CDR3: TGTGCCTGGAGGGCTCCCGGACAGGGAAAACTGTTTTTT.

The chain employs TRBV6-5 and TRBJ2-7; the D is unclear. CDR3 size: 14 residues. Between the trimmed V and J ends, which lost 8 bases and 3 bases, there was a span of 17 bases. Germline V lookup: CDR1 MNHEY, CDR2 SVGAGI. The CDR3 DNA is TGTGCCAGCGGCCGAGCGCCACCGATCTACGAGCAGTACTTC. It yields the protein CASGRAPPIYEQYF.

V and J are TRBV12-3 or TRBV12-4 and TRBJ1-3; D gene ambiguous. Trimming stripped 7 bases from V and 1 base from J, with 8 bases between. CDR3 length: 13 amino acids. DNA for the CDR3: TGTGCCAGCACTCCTTGGTCTGGAAACACCATATATTTT. Protein product: CASTPWSGNTIYF.

The rearrangement uses TRBV12-5 and TRBJ2-1, with 9 positions matching TRBD1. CDR1 is LGHNT and CDR2 is FRNRAP in the germline V gene. The CDR3 contains 15 residues. V lost 5 bases to trimming and J lost 6 bases; unmatched junction nucleotides: 8. CDR3 residues: CASGPDRGHLNEQFF. The DNA for the CDR3 is TGTGCTAGTGGTCCGGACAGGGGCCACCTCAATGAGCAGTTCTTC.

The V and J genes are TRBV5-1 and TRBJ1-2; no clear D gene. Trimming cost V 5 bases and J 8 bases, with 13 bases left between them. From germline, CDR1 is SGHRS and CDR2 YFSETQ. The CDR3 spans 12 residues. CDR3 DNA sequence: TGCGCCAGCAGGCTCGACCGCGGGGGCTACACCTTC. Protein: CASRLDRGGYTF. The full variable domain, completed using reference TRBV5-1 and TRBJ1-2, is KAGVTQTPRYLIKTRGQQVTLSCSPISGHRSVSWYQQTPGQGLQFLFEYFSETQRNKGNFPGRFSGRQFSNSRSEMNVSTLELGDSALYLCASRLDRGGYTFGSGTRLTVV.

The chain couples TRBV4-1 to TRBJ1-6; TRBD1 is a possible D gene (5 bases). CDR3 length: 14 amino acids. CDR1 MGHRA and CDR2 YSYEKL come from the germline V gene. The ends were cut back, 2 bases at V and 6 bases at J, with 8 bases in the middle. The CDR3 DNA reads TGCGCCAGCAGCCAAACGGGGGTTAATTCACCCCTCCACTTT. As protein: CASSQTGVNSPLHF.

V and J are TRBV7-3 and TRBJ2-1, with D tentatively TRBD1 or TRBD2 (5 bases each). The CDR3 is 15 residues long. V lost 5 bases, J lost 6 bases, and 17 bases lay in between. From germline, CDR1 is SGHTA and CDR2 FQGTGA. This CDR3 reads CASSPGTLYGNEQFF. The CDR3 coding sequence is TGTGCCAGCAGCCCAGGGACGTTATACGGCAATGAGCAGTTCTTC. The whole variable domain, filled in from reference TRBV7-3 and TRBJ2-1, reads GAGVSQTPSNKVTEKGKYVELRCDPISGHTALYWYRQSLGQGPEFLIYFQGTGAADDSGLPNDRFFAVRPEGSVSTLKIQRTERGDSAVYLCASSPGTLYGNEQFFGPGTRLTVL.

The genes are TRBV4-3 and TRBJ2-3, with 16 bases that match TRBD2. Germline assignment: CDR1 LGHNA and CDR2 YSLEER. With 0 bases clipped from V and 3 bases from J, the junction kept 9 bases outside the gene matches. The CDR3 is 20 residues long. CDR3 sequence: CASSQELGTSGGAMTDTQYF. CDR3 in DNA: TGCGCCAGCAGCCAAGAATTAGGGACTAGCGGGGGGGCTATGACAGATACGCAGTATTTT.

V is TRBV27 and J is TRBJ1-2; no clear D. Between the trimmed V and J ends, which lost 3 bases and 2 bases, there was a span of 10 bases. The CDR3 sequence is 14 residues long. From germline, CDR1 is MNHEY and CDR2 SMNVEV (reference sequence). CDR3 loop: CASSLGRSNYGYTF. The CDR3 DNA follows: TGTGCCAGCAGTTTGGGCCGGTCCAACTATGGCTACACCTTC.

The chain's CDR3 is CATSGSGGANYGYTF. CDR3 DNA sequence: TGTGCCACCAGTGGGTCGGGAGGCGCTAACTATGGCTACACCTTC. V and J are TRBV24-1 and TRBJ1-2; D gene unclear. V lost 5 bases and J lost 0, with 12 bases in between. The CDR3 has 15 amino acids. Germline CDR1 reads KGHDR; CDR2 reads SFDVKD.